This record looks at one TCR beta chain sequence and its context. Its antigen is not identified. This record belongs to a study of shared clonotypes between healthy human individuals. Points from the study as a whole: The represented genetic and exposure-history diversity was limited by the small number of donors. Researchers sampled only blood; tissue repertoires likely differ.

Recent vaccinations or acute infections were absent in the healthy HIV-negative adult donors. Donors comprised only Caucasian adults living in Nashville, Tennessee. Germline V gene lookup returns CDR1 SGHRS and CDR2 YFSETQ. This CDR3 contains 14 residues. J gave up 5 bases and V 3 bases, and 5 bases lay outside the gene matches. TCRdb's table, derived via immunoSEQ multiplex PCR, lists solely in-frame clones and lacks some. The top ten clones hold 13% of a sample with about 470,000 clones, roughly 77% of them seen once. This TCR derives from a woman aged 35 to 49 in good health. Some clones in this sample may be carry-over from other donors' samples. The sample taken for sequencing was PBMCs. V usage is TRBV5-1 and J usage is TRBJ2-7, with 10 nucleotides matching TRBD1. CDR3 nucleotide sequence: TGCGCCAGCAGCTCGACCGGGACAGGGGACGAGCAGTACTTC. This gives the protein CASSSTGTGDEQYF.